The rows below give T cell receptor beta chains drawn from one sample of a study of early T cells in non-severe SARS-CoV-2 infection. MiXCR was run by TCRdb on the 5' RACE reads, yielding one entry per CDR3 protein. The top ten hold 2.9% of the sample, which has some 60,000 distinct CDR3 sequences, over 9.5% seen once. Sequencing used whole blood. The source of these receptors is an adult who was a healthcare worker with PCR-confirmed SARS-CoV-2 infection or an uninfected control (not recorded which). The CDR3 runs from the conserved cysteine through the conserved F or W. The D gene is left open where the match is weak. Rows may omit the clone size; those that give it use once, few, many or a size class.

V	J	D	size	DNA	CDR3
TRBV11-2	TRBJ2-7	.	many	TGTGCCAGCAGAAACCTCAGGGAAAAGGGCTACGAGCAGTACTTC	CASRNLREKGYEQYF
TRBV9	TRBJ1-1	.	few	TGTGCCAGCAGCGCAACCCAGGTTTCCCCTGAAGCTTTCTTT	CASSATQVSPEAFF
TRBV12-3/TRBV12-4	TRBJ2-4	.	.	TGTGCCAGCAGTCCCCTCCAGGTACCCAAAAACATTCAGTACTTC	CASSPLQVPKNIQYF
TRBV24-1	TRBJ2-2	.	.	TGTGCCACCAGTGATCGGACCCTCCGGGGTACCGGGGAGCTGTTTTTT	CATSDRTLRGTGELFF
TRBV19	TRBJ2-7	.	many	TGTGCCAGTAGTCCGTACGAGTCCTACGAGCAGTACTTC	CASSPYESYEQYF
TRBV20-1	TRBJ2-7	.	many	TGCAGTGCTAGAGATCCGGAGGCAAAAACTTCCTACGAGCAGTACTTC	CSARDPEAKTSYEQYF
TRBV11-3	TRBJ2-2	.	few	TGTGCCAGCAGCCATCGCGGCGGGGACCACGGGGAGCTGTTTTTT	CASSHRGGDHGELFF
TRBV18	TRBJ1-1	.	many	TGTGCCAGCTCACTGGGGACCGGCGAAATGAACACTGAAGCTTTCTTT	CASSLGTGEMNTEAFF
TRBV20-1	TRBJ1-1	.	many	TGCAGTGCTAGAGAGATCATGAGGGGAGGGAACACTGAAGCTTTCTTT	CSAREIMRGGNTEAFF
TRBV7-2	TRBJ2-7	TRBD2	.	TGTGCCAGCAGCCCTCCCTCCCCCCGACTAGCGGGGGAACCGGGCGAGCAGTACTTC	CASSPPSPRLAGEPGEQYF
TRBV27	TRBJ2-7	.	.	TGTGCCAGCAGTAGGGCGGTAGGGGTAACCTACGAGCAGTACTTC	CASSRAVGVTYEQYF
TRBV6-5	TRBJ2-7	.	few	TGTGCCAGCGTTGGTAACTCCTACGAGCAGTACTTC	CASVGNSYEQYF
TRBV20-1	TRBJ2-3	TRBD2	many	TGCAGTGCTAGAGACCCGGGGGGATCTAGCGGCAAAGGGCAGTATTTT	CSARDPGGSSGKGQYF
TRBV5-1	TRBJ1-1	.	many	TGCGCCAGCAGCCGAGAAAGGGTGGAAACTGAAGCTTTCTTT	CASSRERVETEAFF
TRBV5-1	TRBJ1-1	TRBD1	many	TGCGCCAGCAGCCGTCAGACAGGGGACACTGAAGCTTTCTTT	CASSRQTGDTEAFF
TRBV18	TRBJ1-2	TRBD1	many	TGTGCCAGCTCACCGTTGGACAGGGAGGACTATGGCTACACCTTC	CASSPLDREDYGYTF
TRBV29-1	TRBJ1-1	.	many	TGCAGCGTTGAAGGTAACACTGAAGCTTTCTTT	CSVEGNTEAFF
TRBV6-1	TRBJ1-1	.	many	TGTGCCAGCAGTGAATTAATGGGAGGGGAAGCTTTCTTT	CASSELMGGEAFF
TRBV28	TRBJ1-1	TRBD1	.	TGTGCCAGCAGTGGGGGGGACAGGGGAATAACTGAAGCTTTCTTT	CASSGGDRGITEAFF
TRBV5-6	TRBJ1-3	.	.	TGTGCCAGCACCTCTAGGGGAAGCTCTGGAAACACCATATATTTT	CASTSRGSSGNTIYF
TRBV6-6	TRBJ2-3	.	.	TGTGCCAGCAGTTCAGGACAGACAAGCACAGATACGCAGTATTTT	CASSSGQTSTDTQYF
TRBV20-1	TRBJ2-7	TRBD1	many	TGCAGTGCTAGTGGGGGGACAGGATACGAGCAGTACTTC	CSASGGTGYEQYF
TRBV9	TRBJ2-7	TRBD1	.	TGTGCCAGCAGCGTAGAAGGGACAGCCTCCTACGAGCAGTACTTC	CASSVEGTASYEQYF
TRBV29-1	TRBJ1-1	.	many	TGCAGCGTTGGTAACACGGGGCTTGACACTGAAGCTTTCTTT	CSVGNTGLDTEAFF
TRBV12-3/TRBV12-4	TRBJ1-2	.	many	TGTGCCAGCAGTTCCCACAGGCCCCCAAACTATGGCTACACCTTC	CASSSHRPPNYGYTF
TRBV12-3/TRBV12-4	TRBJ2-7	.	many	TGTGCCAGCAGCTACCGGGACACTTCCTACGAGCAGTACTTC	CASSYRDTSYEQYF